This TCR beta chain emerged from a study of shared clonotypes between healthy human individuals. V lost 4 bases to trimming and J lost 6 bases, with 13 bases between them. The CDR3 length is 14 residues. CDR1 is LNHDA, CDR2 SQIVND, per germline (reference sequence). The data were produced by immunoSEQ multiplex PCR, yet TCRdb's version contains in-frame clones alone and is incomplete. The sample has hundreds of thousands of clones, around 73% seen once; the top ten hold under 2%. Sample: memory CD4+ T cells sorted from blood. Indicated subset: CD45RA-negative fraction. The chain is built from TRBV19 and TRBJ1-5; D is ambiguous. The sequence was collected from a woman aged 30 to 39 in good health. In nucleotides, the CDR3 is TGTGCCAGTAGTACCTCCCGGTCCGGTCAGCCCCAGCATTTT. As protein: CASSTSRSGQPQHF. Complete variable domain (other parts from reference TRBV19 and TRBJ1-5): DGGITQSPKYLFRKEGQNVTLSCEQNLNHDAMYWYRQDPGQGLRLIYYSQIVNDFQKGDIAEGYSVSREKKESFPLTVTSAQKNPTAFYLCASSTSRSGQPQHFGDGTRLSIL.